One and the same sample provided the 7 T cell receptor beta chains below, sequenced in a study of blood T cell repertoires in COVID-19. Assay used: immunoSEQ multiplex PCR; TCRdb lists only in-frame clones, some missing. The data contain roughly 150,000 clones, about 84% of them singletons. Sequencing was done on a sample of PBMCs or T cells enriched from blood (not recorded which). Receptors were obtained from a man aged 35 to 55 who had recovered from COVID-19.

This clone was picked up a small number of times. The chain is built from TRBV7-3 and TRBJ1-1; D is unresolved. The germline CDR1 and CDR2 sequences are SGHTA and FQGTGA. Trimming took 5 bases from V and 3 from J, leaving 10 bases between them. CDR3 length equals 13 residues. The CDR3: CASSHGSYTEAFF. The CDR3 DNA reads TGTGCCAGCAGCCACGGGAGCTACACTGAAGCTTTCTTT.

The rearrangement links TRBV11-2 to TRBJ2-5; possible D gene TRBD2, 6 bases. Trimming cost V 0 bases and J 4 bases, with 9 bases left between them. In germline, CDR1 is SGHAT, CDR2 FQNNGV. The CDR3 covers 14 residues. DNA of the CDR3: TGTGCCAGCAGCTTAGATCGGGGAGGAGAGACCCAGTACTTC. As protein: CASSLDRGGETQYF.

The J gene is TRBJ2-7, the V gene TRBV20-1, with 12 positions matching TRBD1. Trimming at V came to 6 bases and at J to 5 bases, leaving 5 bases not matched to a gene. CDR1 is DFQATT and CDR2 is SNEGSKA in the germline V gene (reference sequence). The length of the CDR3 is 13 residues. The CDR3 sequence is CSASGTGGHEQYF. In nucleotides, the CDR3 is TGCAGTGCAAGTGGGACAGGGGGCCACGAGCAGTACTTC.

The chain couples TRBV12-3 or TRBV12-4 to TRBJ2-7, with D possibly being TRBD2 (6 bases). The germline V and J ends were trimmed by 3 bases and 7 bases, with 7 bases remaining between them. The CDR3 covers 11 residues. In DNA form, the CDR3 reads TGTGCCAGCAGTTTGGGGGGAGAGCAGTACTTC. Protein product: CASSLGGEQYF.

The chain recombines TRBV29-1 with TRBJ2-3, with 12 bases fitting TRBD2. Trimming at V came to 6 bases and at J to 4 bases, leaving 5 bases not matched to a gene. The CDR3 runs 14 residues. CDR1 and CDR2 from the germline V gene are SQVTM and ANQGSEA. CDR3 DNA sequence: TGCAGCGTGTTGCCTAGCGGGGGGGCAGATACGCAGTATTTT. Amino acids: CSVLPSGGADTQYF.

The chain carries TRBV5-4 and TRBJ1-1; tentatively, D is TRBD1 (6 bases). The V gene's germline CDR1 is SGHNT and CDR2 YYREEE (reference sequence). The CDR3 is made up of 16 amino acids. Trimming removed 5 bases from V and 0 bases from J, with 17 bases in between. The CDR3 loop reads CASRGRGAPLNTEAFF. In DNA form, the CDR3 reads TGTGCCAGCAGGGGGAGGGGGGCTCCTTTGAACACTGAAGCTTTCTTT.

The CDR3 DNA is TGTGCCACCAGTGTTGGCAGCCAAGAGACCCAGTACTTC. It is translated as CATSVGSQETQYF. The J gene is TRBJ2-5, the V gene TRBV24-1; no clear D. CDR1 and CDR2 (germline): KGHDR, SFDVKD. V gave up 5 bases and J gave up 1 base, with 7 bases separating them. CDR3 length equals 13 residues.